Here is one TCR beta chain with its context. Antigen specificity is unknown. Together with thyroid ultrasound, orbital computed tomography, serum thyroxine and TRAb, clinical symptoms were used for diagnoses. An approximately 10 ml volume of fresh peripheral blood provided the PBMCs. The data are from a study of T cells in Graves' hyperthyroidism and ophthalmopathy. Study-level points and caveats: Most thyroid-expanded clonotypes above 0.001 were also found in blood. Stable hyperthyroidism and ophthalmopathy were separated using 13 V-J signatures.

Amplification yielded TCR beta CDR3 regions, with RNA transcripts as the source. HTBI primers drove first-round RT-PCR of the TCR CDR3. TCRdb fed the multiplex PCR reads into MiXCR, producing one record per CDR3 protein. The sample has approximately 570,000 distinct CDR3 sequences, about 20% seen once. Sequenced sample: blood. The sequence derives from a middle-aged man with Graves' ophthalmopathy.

CDR3 DNA: TGTGCCAGCAGCTTCTATAATTCACCCCTCCACTTT. This gives the protein CASSFYNSPLHF. This chain connects TRBV7-9 to TRBJ1-6; D is unclear. V lost 3 bases, J lost 3 bases, and 0 bases lay in between. Germline V CDR1 and CDR2: SEHNR, FQNEAQ (reference sequence). The CDR3 has 12 amino acids.